The 4 T cell receptor beta chains given below trace back to one sample, sequenced in a study of human T cells and chemical hapten exposure. Time point: pre-sensitization, week 0. The treatment here: therapeutic diphenylcyclopropenone sensitization with weekly scalp DPC. Blood, whole and unfractionated, served as the source for total RNA extraction. In TCRdb, the RACE reads were re-called with MiXCR into one record per CDR3 protein. The sample records some 57,000 distinct CDR3 sequences, 9.5% to 10% being singletons. Sequences were derived from whole blood, sampled in connection with sensitization to the hapten diphenylcyclopropenone (DPC). These receptor sequences come from a woman in her 30s with alopecia areata. Some clones in this sample may be carry-over from other donors' samples.

This clonotype was found a few times. The rearrangement uses TRBV7-2 and TRBJ2-5; TRBD1 matches 10 bases. CDR1 and CDR2 (germline): SGHTA, FQGNSA. The V segment lost 6 bases and the J segment 4 bases; nucleotides outside the gene matches: 8. CDR3 length: 15 amino acids. CDR3 sequence (DNA): TGTGCCAGCAGTGGGGACAGGGGAGTGCCAGAGACCCAGTACTTC. This sequence encodes CASSGDRGVPETQYF.

This clonotype was detected only a few times. The rearrangement links TRBV6-6 to TRBJ1-5, with 9 bases lining up with TRBD1. CDR1 is MNHNY, CDR2 SVGAGI, per germline (reference sequence). The CDR3 totals 14 residues. With V trimmed by 6 bases and J by 5 bases, 5 bases remained unmatched. This chain's CDR3 is CASRAGTGHQPQHF. CDR3 coding DNA: TGTGCCAGCAGGGCGGGGACAGGGCATCAGCCCCAGCATTTT.

This clonotype occurred a few times. V gene TRBV7-6 combines with J gene TRBJ1-5, with a possible D match to TRBD1 (5 bases). The CDR3 length is 13 residues. In germline, CDR1 is SGHVS, CDR2 FNYEAQ. Trimming shortened V by 5 bases and J by 7 bases, and 12 bases separated the two germline ends. The CDR3 coding sequence is TGTGCCAGCAGCCAAGGGACGGGACAGCCCCAGCATTTT. Its protein is CASSQGTGQPQHF.

This clonotype turned up a few times. In DNA form, the CDR3 reads TGTGCCAGCAGTATAACTAACCCCCCGCGGGGGGGCCCCGATACGCAGTATTTT. It encodes CASSITNPPRGGPDTQYF. The genes are TRBV28 and TRBJ2-3; 9 nucleotides agree with TRBD2. The CDR3 contains 18 residues. Germline V gene lookup returns CDR1 MDHEN and CDR2 SYDVKM. The junction had 18 bases not matched to a gene; V was cut back by 5 bases and J by 6 bases.